One sample yielded the 24 T cell receptor beta chains listed below, sequenced in a study of blood T cell repertoires in COVID-19. Generated by immunoSEQ multiplex PCR, the TCRdb table keeps only in-frame clones and is missing some. The sample carries some 67,000 clones, approximately 90% recorded once. Sequencing was performed on peripheral blood. These receptors all come from a woman younger than 35 with acute or convalescent COVID-19.

The chain links TRBV7-2 to TRBJ2-7; D is ambiguous. Trimming took off 2 bases at V and 4 bases at J, with 6 bases between the two ends. There are 12 residues in the CDR3. The germline V gene encodes CDR1 SGHTA and CDR2 FQGNSA. This chain's CDR3 is CASSLTWYEQYF. The CDR3, as DNA: TGTGCCAGCAGCTTAACTTGGTACGAGCAGTACTTC.

The chain carries TRBV4-1 and TRBJ2-5; 8 nucleotides line up with TRBD2. Germline values: CDR1 MGHRA, CDR2 YSYEKL. The CDR3 extends over 16 amino acids. V lost 1 base, J lost 1 base, and 5 bases stayed unmatched. CDR3 bases: TGCGCCAGCAGCCAAGTCTGGCGGGAGGCCCAAGAGACCCAGTACTTC. Its protein product is CASSQVWREAQETQYF.

The CDR3 coding sequence is TGTGCCAGCAGTTATGGGGGGTTTGAGACCCAGTACTTC. This translates into CASSYGGFETQYF. The chain uses TRBV6-2 or TRBV6-3 and TRBJ2-5, with D maybe TRBD2 (6 bases). Germline V CDR1 and CDR2: MNHEY, SVGEGT. This CDR3 has 13 amino acids. V was cut by 3 bases and J by 5 bases, with 10 bases left in between.

This clone was seen only a few times. The chain has TRBV6-5 and TRBJ1-2; 7 bases map to TRBD1. J gave up 2 bases and V 4 bases, and 4 bases lay outside the gene matches. This CDR3 has 14 residues. Germline values: CDR1 MNHEY, CDR2 SVGAGI. CDR3 loop: CASSSRGENYGYTF. CDR3 nucleotide sequence: TGTGCCAGCAGTTCCAGGGGGGAGAACTATGGCTACACCTTC.

The CDR3 bases are TGCGCCAGCAGCTTGGATCCGCAGGGGATCGGTGGCTACACCTTC. The encoded protein is CASSLDPQGIGGYTF. The chain couples TRBV5-1 to TRBJ1-2, with D tentatively TRBD1 (6 bases). This CDR3 contains 15 residues. Germline CDR1 reads SGHRS; CDR2 reads YFSETQ. The V end lost 0 bases, the J end lost 7 bases, and 16 bases lay between the germline ends.

The chain couples TRBV11-2 to TRBJ2-3, with 14 bases identical to TRBD2. CDR1 is SGHAT, CDR2 FQNNGV, per germline. The CDR3 is made up of 18 amino acids. Unmatched junction bases numbered 12, after V lost 5 bases and J lost 5 bases. The CDR3 DNA reads TGTGCCAGCAGCCCCAGACTAGCGGGGGGGCTTGGGGTAGATACGCAGTATTTT. It specifies CASSPRLAGGLGVDTQYF.

The gene calls are TRBV20-1 and TRBJ1-1; D is uncertain. V was pared by 5 bases and J by 3 bases, with 7 bases between. The CDR3 is 11 amino acids. Germline values: CDR1 DFQATT, CDR2 SNEGSKA (reference sequence). CDR3 residues: CSARLDTEAFF. DNA of the CDR3: TGCAGTGCTCGATTAGACACTGAAGCTTTCTTT.

The rearrangement joins TRBV28 to TRBJ1-1, with D unresolved. V was pared by 3 bases and J by 4 bases, with 12 bases between. Germline CDR1 is MDHEN and CDR2 is SYDVKM. This CDR3 comprises 14 residues. The CDR3 bases are TGTGCCAGCAGTTTGGCCCCTAGATCCACTGAAGCTTTCTTT. It is translated as CASSLAPRSTEAFF.

CDR3 region: CATRRDRGTPNTEAFF. The CDR3 bases are TGTGCCACCAGACGGGACAGGGGGACCCCTAACACTGAAGCTTTCTTT. The chain carries TRBV15 and TRBJ1-1, with 11 bases fitting TRBD1. There are 16 residues in the CDR3. Germline V lookup: CDR1 LNHNV, CDR2 YYDKDF (reference sequence). Germline trimming cut 6 bases from V and 2 bases from J; bases unmatched to any gene: 8. Full variable domain (outside the CDR3, taken from reference TRBV15 and TRBJ1-1): DAMVIQNPRYQVTQFGKPVTLSCSQTLNHNVMYWYQQKSSQAPKLLFHYYDKDFNNEADTPDNFQSRRPNTSFCFLDIRSPGLGDTAMYLCATRRDRGTPNTEAFFGQGTRLTVV.

The chain links TRBV7-2 to TRBJ2-1, with 9 bases lining up with TRBD1. V lost 3 bases, J lost 4 bases, and 4 bases stayed unmatched. The CDR3 runs 15 residues. Per germline, CDR1 SGHTA and CDR2 FQGNSA. The CDR3 loop reads CASSLRTGEYNEQFF. CDR3 bases: TGTGCCAGCAGCTTGAGGACAGGGGAATACAATGAGCAGTTCTTC.

The chain has TRBV29-1 and TRBJ1-2, with 9 bases aligning to TRBD1. This CDR3 comprises 18 residues. V was clipped by 0 bases and J by 1 base; unmatched bases: 12. The germline gives CDR1 SQVTM, CDR2 ANQGSEA. The CDR3 DNA follows: TGCAGCGTTGAAGATCTGAGGACAGGGGCCAACCTTAACTATGGCTACACCTTC. This encodes CSVEDLRTGANLNYGYTF.

This clone appeared once. The genes are TRBV7-6 and TRBJ2-7; TRBD2 matches at 10 bases. Unmatched junction bases numbered 4, after V lost 2 bases and J lost 6 bases. The germline CDR1 and CDR2 sequences are SGHVS and FNYEAQ. The CDR3 extends over 14 amino acids. The CDR3 nucleotides are TGTGCCAGCAGCTTAACTAGCGGGGCCCCCGAGCAGTACTTC. Translation: CASSLTSGAPEQYF.

The chain has TRBV10-3 and TRBJ1-2, with TRBD1 matching over 7 bases. The CDR3 spans 15 residues. CDR1 is ENHRY and CDR2 is SYGVKD in the germline V gene. V lost 6 bases, J lost 8 bases, and 15 bases stayed unmatched. CDR3 loop: CAIRRQGQLVGGYTF. CDR3 coding DNA: TGTGCCATCAGACGACAGGGCCAACTCGTTGGAGGCTACACCTTC.

The V call is TRBV7-9, the J call TRBJ1-1; 8 nucleotides match TRBD1. V shed 7 bases and J 1 base; nucleotides not matched to a gene: 5. The germline gives CDR1 SEHNR, CDR2 FQNEAQ (reference sequence). This CDR3 contains 14 residues. CDR3 DNA sequence: TGTGCCAGCAACGCAGGGGGCTCGAACACTGAAGCTTTCTTT. Its protein product is CASNAGGSNTEAFF.

This clone has a handful of counts. J is TRBJ1-1 and V is TRBV19; 9 nucleotides align to TRBD1. Germline assignment: CDR1 LNHDA and CDR2 SQIVND (reference sequence). CDR3 length equals 15 residues. With 5 bases clipped from V and 5 bases from J, the junction kept 9 bases outside the gene matches. CDR3 coding DNA: TGTGCCAGTAGTTCGGACAGGGGTTTGACGACTGAAGCTTTCTTT. Amino acid sequence: CASSSDRGLTTEAFF. Full variable domain (missing parts from reference TRBV19 and TRBJ1-1): DGGITQSPKYLFRKEGQNVTLSCEQNLNHDAMYWYRQDPGQGLRLIYYSQIVNDFQKGDIAEGYSVSREKKESFPLTVTSAQKNPTAFYLCASSSDRGLTTEAFFGQGTRLTVV.

This clone has just one count. The rearrangement uses TRBV30 and TRBJ2-7; 11 bases agree with TRBD1. The CDR3 sequence is 14 residues long. Germline V gene sequence: CDR1 GTSNPN, CDR2 SVGIG (reference sequence). J gave up 2 bases and V 5 bases, and 5 bases lay outside the gene matches. CDR3 residues: CAWDRDRGTYEQYF. The CDR3 bases are TGTGCCTGGGACCGGGACAGGGGGACCTACGAGCAGTACTTC.

The chain joins TRBV12-5 to TRBJ1-1; possibly TRBD1 for D (6 bases). V lost 2 bases to trimming and J lost 1 base, with 14 bases between them. The CDR3 sequence is 16 residues long. CDR1 and CDR2 (germline): LGHNT, FRNRAP. This CDR3 is CASGLRSGEGNTEAFF. DNA of the CDR3: TGTGCTAGTGGTTTGAGGTCAGGGGAAGGGAACACTGAAGCTTTCTTT.

This chain uses TRBV19 with TRBJ2-3; D is ambiguous. The CDR3 contains 15 residues. V dropped 2 bases and J dropped 4 bases, with 13 bases sitting between them. CDR1 and CDR2 from the germline V gene are LNHDA and SQIVND (reference sequence). CDR3 residues: CASSIKPHRADTQYF. CDR3 DNA: TGTGCCAGTAGTATAAAGCCCCATCGCGCAGATACGCAGTATTTT. The full variable domain, completed using reference TRBV19 and TRBJ2-3, is DGGITQSPKYLFRKEGQNVTLSCEQNLNHDAMYWYRQDPGQGLRLIYYSQIVNDFQKGDIAEGYSVSREKKESFPLTVTSAQKNPTAFYLCASSIKPHRADTQYFGPGTRLTVL.

This clone appeared once. The chain combines TRBV5-8 with TRBJ2-6, with 9 bases matching TRBD1. The CDR3 runs to 18 residues. J was trimmed by 4 bases and V by 4 bases; bases with no gene match: 12. Germline CDR1 reads SGHTS; CDR2 reads YDEGEE. In DNA, the CDR3 is TGTGCCAGCAGCGGTTACAGGGGGCGAGCCTCCGGGGCCAACGTCCTGACTTTC. This translates into CASSGYRGRASGANVLTF.

V usage is TRBV24-1 and J usage is TRBJ2-1, with D possibly matching TRBD2 (5 bases). Germline CDR1 and CDR2: KGHDR and SFDVKD. The V end was cut by 1 base, the J end by 0 bases, with 6 bases between. CDR3 length: 15 amino acids. The CDR3 DNA reads as TGTGCCACCAGTGATTTTGGAGGCTCCTACAATGAGCAGTTCTTC. This sequence encodes CATSDFGGSYNEQFF.

The CDR3 spells CASSPHQSGTKNIQYF. In DNA, the CDR3 is TGTGCCAGCAGCCCACACCAGAGCGGAACCAAAAACATTCAGTACTTC. The V and J genes are TRBV3-1 (or the pseudogene TRBV3-2) and TRBJ2-4; TRBD2 might be the D (5 bases). Trimming stripped 4 bases from V and 2 bases from J, with 15 bases between. This CDR3 is built from 16 residues. CDR1 LGHDT and CDR2 YNNKEL come from the germline V gene (reference sequence).

V is TRBV28 and J is TRBJ1-4; D gene ambiguous. In germline, CDR1 is MDHEN, CDR2 SYDVKM. The CDR3 is 15 residues long. Trimming took 6 bases from V and 8 from J, leaving 19 bases between them. The DNA of the CDR3 is TGTGCCAGCAGCTCCCCCGCCCGGGCGGGAGAAAAACTGTTTTTT. Translating gives CASSSPARAGEKLFF.

This rearrangement joins TRBV4-1 to TRBJ2-7, with D possibly being TRBD1 (6 bases). This CDR3 region has 14 residues. Germline V gene lookup returns CDR1 MGHRA and CDR2 YSYEKL. Trimming shortened V by 0 bases and J by 4 bases, and 10 bases separated the two germline ends. DNA for the CDR3: TGCGCCAGCAGCCAAGACAACACAGGGTACGAGCAGTACTTC. Its protein product is CASSQDNTGYEQYF.

This sequence joins TRBV11-2 and TRBJ2-7; TRBD2 aligns across 9 bases. This CDR3 region has 15 residues. CDR1 and CDR2 (germline): SGHAT, FQNNGV. Losses at the gene ends were 1 base for V and 6 bases for J; bases not matched to a gene: 7. The CDR3 spells CASSLGLAAGGEQYF. The CDR3 DNA reads TGTGCCAGCAGCTTAGGGTTGGCAGCGGGAGGCGAGCAGTACTTC.